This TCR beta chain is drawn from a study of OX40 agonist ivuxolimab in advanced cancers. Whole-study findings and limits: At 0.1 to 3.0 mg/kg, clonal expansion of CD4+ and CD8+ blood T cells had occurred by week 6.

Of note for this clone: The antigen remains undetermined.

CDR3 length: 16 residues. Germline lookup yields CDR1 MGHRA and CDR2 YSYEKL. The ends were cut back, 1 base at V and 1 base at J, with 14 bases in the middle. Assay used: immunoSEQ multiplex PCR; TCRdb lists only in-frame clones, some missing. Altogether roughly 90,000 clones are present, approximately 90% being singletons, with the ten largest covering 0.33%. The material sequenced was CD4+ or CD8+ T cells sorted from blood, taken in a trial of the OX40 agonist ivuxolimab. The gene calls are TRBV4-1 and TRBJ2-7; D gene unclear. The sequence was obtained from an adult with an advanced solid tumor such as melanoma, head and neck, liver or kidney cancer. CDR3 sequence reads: CASSQGLVKTSYEQYF. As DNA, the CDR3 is TGCGCCAGCAGCCAAGGCCTCGTGAAGACTTCCTACGAGCAGTACTTC.